These 13 T cell receptor beta chains were all obtained from the same sample, sequenced in a study of blood T cell repertoires in COVID-19. The protocol was immunoSEQ multiplex PCR, while the TCRdb copy is restricted to in-frame clones and leaves out a portion. The sample carries approximately 310,000 clones, roughly nine tenths recorded once. Specimen: PBMCs or T cells enriched from blood (not recorded which). The receptor set was obtained from a man aged 55 to 70 who had recovered from COVID-19.

The count of this clone is one. The rearrangement links TRBV5-1 to TRBJ1-3; possibly TRBD1 for D (6 bases). Trimming shortened V by 0 bases and J by 8 bases, and 15 bases separated the two germline ends. Per germline, CDR1 SGHRS and CDR2 YFSETQ. This CDR3 is 15 amino acids long. The CDR3 reads CASSLGGTEGDTIYF. The CDR3 DNA follows: TGCGCCAGCAGCTTGGGTGGGACCGAGGGGGACACCATATATTTT.

The J gene is TRBJ1-2, the V gene TRBV18, with D perhaps matching TRBD1 (5 bases). The CDR3 extends over 16 amino acids. The V gene lost 2 bases and the J gene lost 3 bases, with 16 bases spanning the gap. The V gene's germline CDR1 is KGHSH and CDR2 LQKENI. CDR3 sequence: CASSPDREGSDYGYTF. CDR3 in DNA: TGTGCCAGCTCACCAGATCGGGAGGGGTCGGACTATGGCTACACCTTC.

The chain combines TRBV7-2 with TRBJ2-7; perhaps TRBD1 as D (6 bases). With 5 bases removed from V and 6 bases from J, the gap between germline ends came to 20 bases. The CDR3 is 15 residues long. Germline loops: CDR1 SGHTA, CDR2 FQGNSA. The CDR3 here is CASSPPQGNLVEQYF. Here the CDR3 DNA reads TGTGCCAGCAGCCCCCCACAGGGTAATCTTGTCGAGCAGTACTTC.

The chain employs TRBV5-1 and TRBJ2-3, with 8 bases that match TRBD2. The CDR3 is 19 amino acids. The germline V gene encodes CDR1 SGHRS and CDR2 YFSETQ. Trimming removed 4 bases from V and 1 base from J; junction bases left unmatched: 17. CDR3: CASSLGLAPSRQGTDTQYF. As DNA, the CDR3 is TGCGCCAGCAGCCTCGGACTAGCTCCAAGTAGGCAGGGCACAGATACGCAGTATTTT. The variable domain in full, completed from reference TRBV5-1 and TRBJ2-3, reads KAGVTQTPRYLIKTRGQQVTLSCSPISGHRSVSWYQQTPGQGLQFLFEYFSETQRNKGNFPGRFSGRQFSNSRSEMNVSTLELGDSALYLCASSLGLAPSRQGTDTQYFGPGTRLTVL.

This chain links TRBV6-5 with TRBJ2-7; D unclear. Germline V CDR1 and CDR2: MNHEY, SVGAGI. Trimming took 4 bases from V and 0 from J, leaving 13 bases between them. This CDR3 has 15 residues. The CDR3 here is CASSWLAESSYEQYF. The CDR3 bases are TGTGCCAGCAGTTGGCTGGCCGAAAGCTCCTACGAGCAGTACTTC.

This chain links TRBV28 with TRBJ1-2; TRBD1 agrees at 7 bases. CDR1 is MDHEN, CDR2 SYDVKM, per germline. V shed 8 bases and J 5 bases; nucleotides not matched to a gene: 5. The CDR3 extends over 12 amino acids. The CDR3 loop reads CASQEGAYGYTF. The CDR3 nucleotides are TGTGCCAGCCAGGAGGGGGCGTATGGCTACACCTTC.

This clone was picked up one time. This chain links TRBV28 with TRBJ2-7; TRBD2 matches at 16 bases. CDR1 MDHEN and CDR2 SYDVKM come from the germline V gene. The CDR3 covers 19 residues. Trimming at V came to 5 bases and at J to 1 base, leaving 11 bases not matched to a gene. As DNA, the CDR3 is TGTGCCAGCAGTCCCCACCTCGGGACTAGCGGGGGGGTTTCCTACGAGCAGTACTTC. Translation: CASSPHLGTSGGVSYEQYF.

CDR3 sequence: CASSLGTSGRFFTDTQYF. The CDR3, as DNA: TGTGCCAGCAGCTTAGGGACTAGCGGGAGGTTTTTCACAGATACGCAGTATTTT. This rearrangement joins TRBV7-9 to TRBJ2-3; 14 positions match TRBD2. The CDR3 has 18 amino acids. Per germline, CDR1 SEHNR and CDR2 FQNEAQ (reference sequence). V shed 1 base and J 2 bases; nucleotides not matched to a gene: 5.

The rearrangement uses TRBV28 and TRBJ1-5; D ambiguous. Germline values: CDR1 MDHEN, CDR2 SYDVKM. V shed 8 bases and J shed 6 bases, with 11 bases lying between them. CDR3 length equals 12 residues. The CDR3 DNA reads TGTGCCAGCTTCCCCTCAGGTCAGCCCCAGCATTTT. Protein product: CASFPSGQPQHF.

The rearrangement joins TRBV19 to TRBJ2-1, with TRBD2 matching 7 bases. Germline CDR1 reads LNHDA; CDR2 reads SQIVND (reference sequence). The CDR3 spans 15 residues. With 4 bases clipped from V and 0 bases from J, the junction kept 3 bases outside the gene matches. The CDR3 sequence: CASSRRGSSYNEQFF. The CDR3 DNA is TGTGCCAGTAGTAGGCGCGGGAGCTCCTACAATGAGCAGTTCTTC.

The genes are TRBV5-5 and TRBJ2-7; TRBD1 aligns across 9 bases. In germline, CDR1 is SGHKS, CDR2 YYEKEE (reference sequence). V lost 3 bases and J lost 0; bases outside the gene matches: 4. The CDR3 loop spans 15 amino acids. This chain's CDR3 is CASSYRDRVSYEQYF. For the CDR3, the DNA is TGTGCCAGCAGCTACCGGGACAGGGTCTCCTACGAGCAGTACTTC.

The gene calls are TRBV6-2 or TRBV6-3 and TRBJ2-1, with 7 positions matching TRBD2. The CDR3 is 15 amino acids. The V gene end was trimmed by 6 bases and the J gene end by 8 bases; junction bases not matched to a gene: 13. CDR1 and CDR2 from the germline V gene are MNHEY and SVGEGT. The CDR3 nucleotides are TGTGCCAGCAGCCACTCCGGGACTAAGGAGGATGAGCAGTTCTTC. Translating gives CASSHSGTKEDEQFF.

This chain connects TRBV2 to TRBJ2-3; tentative D call: TRBD2 (5 bases). The CDR3 sequence is 14 residues long. Trimming removed 6 bases from V and 4 bases from J, with 14 bases in between. CDR1 and CDR2 from the germline V gene are SNHLY and FYNNEI. The CDR3 loop reads CASRPEGRPDTQYF. The CDR3 DNA follows: TGTGCCAGCAGGCCCGAGGGCAGACCAGATACGCAGTATTTT.